The 32 T cell receptor beta chains listed next were all sequenced from one sample in a study of blood T cell repertoires in COVID-19. Sequencing was performed with immunoSEQ multiplex PCR; in TCRdb, only in-frame clones are kept and a portion is missing. Counted here are 120,000 or so clones, over 65% occurring once; the ten biggest clones make up roughly 5.6%. Sequenced input: peripheral blood. The receptors were gathered from a man aged 70-80 years with acute or convalescent COVID-19.

V and J are TRBV29-1 and TRBJ2-7; tentative D call: TRBD1 (5 bases). V lost 7 bases and J lost 2, with 21 bases in between. The CDR3 loop spans 15 amino acids. Germline V gene data show CDR1 as SQVTM and CDR2 as ANQGSEA. Written as DNA, the CDR3 is TGCAGCGGCTGGGTTTTGTCGGACACAACCTACGAGCAGTACTTC. Its translation is CSGWVLSDTTYEQYF.

The chain combines TRBV7-2 with TRBJ2-7; no clear D gene. The CDR3 runs 13 residues. Germline V lookup: CDR1 SGHTA, CDR2 FQGNSA. The V end lost 2 bases, the J end lost 6 bases, and 11 bases lay between the germline ends. CDR3 bases: TGTGCCAGCAGCTTACCAGTCGTCAGCGAGCAGTACTTC. Its protein product is CASSLPVVSEQYF.

This chain connects TRBV6-2 or TRBV6-3 to TRBJ1-5, with unresolved D. The CDR3 length is 13 residues. V lost 2 bases and J lost 9, with 11 bases in between. In germline, CDR1 is MNHEY, CDR2 SVGEGT. CDR3 residues: CASSYPPAGPQHF. CDR3 DNA: TGTGCCAGCAGTTACCCCCCGGCGGGGCCCCAGCATTTT.

This clone appeared a few times. The chain employs TRBV6-6 and TRBJ2-7; 10 bases are a match to TRBD1. This CDR3 has 13 residues. Trimming removed 10 bases from V and 3 bases from J; junction bases left unmatched: 6. Germline V lookup: CDR1 MNHNY, CDR2 SVGAGI (reference sequence). The CDR3 is CATSDRGNYEQYF. The DNA of the CDR3 is TGTGCCACTTCGGACAGGGGGAACTACGAGCAGTACTTC.

This clone was counted once. The chain uses TRBV10-3 and TRBJ2-1; TRBD2 agrees at 11 bases. This CDR3 is 15 amino acids long. From germline, CDR1 is ENHRY and CDR2 SYGVKD. After removal of 3 bases from V and 7 bases from J, the junction contained 5 bases not matched to a gene. The CDR3 is CAISDSGGAGNEQFF. The CDR3 DNA reads TGTGCCATCAGTGATAGCGGGGGGGCCGGGAATGAGCAGTTCTTC.

The chain is built from TRBV10-3 and TRBJ1-2; D is undetermined. Between the trimmed V and J ends, which lost 0 bases and 1 base, there was a span of 6 bases. The CDR3 spans 14 residues. CDR1 ENHRY and CDR2 SYGVKD come from the germline V gene. The CDR3 nucleotides are TGTGCCATCAGTGAGTCGACACATAACTATGGCTACACCTTC. This gives the protein CAISESTHNYGYTF.

The rearrangement links TRBV5-5 to TRBJ1-2; 7 nucleotides match TRBD1. CDR1 and CDR2 (germline): SGHKS, YYEKEE (reference sequence). The V gene end was trimmed by 6 bases and the J gene end by 5 bases; junction bases not matched to a gene: 10. CDR3 size: 14 residues. CDR3 protein: CASTRSTGEYGYTF. CDR3 in DNA: TGTGCCAGCACTCGGAGTACAGGGGAATATGGCTACACCTTC.

The chain is built from TRBV6-6 and TRBJ1-5; the D gene is possibly TRBD1 (5 bases). The CDR3 is made up of 14 amino acids. Deletions cut 5 bases from V and 1 base from J, with 9 bases between. The germline gives CDR1 MNHNY, CDR2 SVGAGI (reference sequence). DNA of the CDR3: TGTGCCAGCAGTCCCCGGGGGAGCAATCAGCCCCAGCATTTT. Amino acid sequence: CASSPRGSNQPQHF.

V is TRBV6-4 and J is TRBJ2-7; a possible D gene is TRBD1 (5 bases). CDR3 length: 14 residues. Trimming stripped 4 bases from V and 1 base from J, with 11 bases between. Germline-derived CDR1 and CDR2 are MRHNA and SNTAGT. CDR3 sequence (DNA): TGTGCCAGCAGTGTGGGGCCAGGGTCCTACGAGCAGTACTTC. It encodes CASSVGPGSYEQYF.

The V and J genes are TRBV18 and TRBJ2-5; tentative D call: TRBD1 (6 bases). CDR1 and CDR2 (germline): KGHSH, LQKENI. This CDR3 comprises 16 residues. Trimming removed 2 bases at V and 5 bases at J, with 18 bases between. The CDR3 spells CASSPKVLQGEETQYF. CDR3 in DNA: TGTGCCAGCTCACCAAAAGTACTACAGGGTGAGGAGACCCAGTACTTC. Full variable domain (remainder filled in from reference TRBV18 and TRBJ2-5): NAGVMQNPRHLVRRRGQEARLRCSPMKGHSHVYWYRQLPEEGLKFMVYLQKENIIDESGMPKERFSAEFPKEGPSILRIQQVVRGDSAAYFCASSPKVLQGEETQYFGPGTRLLVL.

The chain couples TRBV7-9 to TRBJ2-3, with 13 bases matching TRBD2. J was trimmed by 6 bases and V by 1 base; bases with no gene match: 1. Germline values: CDR1 SEHNR, CDR2 FQNEAQ (reference sequence). The CDR3 sequence is 15 residues long. CDR3: CASSLGLAGGDTQYF. CDR3 nucleotides: TGTGCCAGCAGCTTAGGACTAGCGGGGGGTGATACGCAGTATTTT. Full variable domain (remainder filled in from reference TRBV7-9 and TRBJ2-3): DTGVSQNPRHKITKRGQNVTFRCDPISEHNRLYWYRQTLGQGPEFLTYFQNEAQLEKSRLLSDRFSAERPKGSFSTLEIQRTEQGDSAMYLCASSLGLAGGDTQYFGPGTRLTVL.

J is TRBJ2-5 and V is TRBV7-6; 10 bases align to TRBD2. Germline assignment: CDR1 SGHVS and CDR2 FNYEAQ. The trim removed 2 bases at V and 3 bases at J, leaving 3 bases unmatched. The CDR3 extends over 15 amino acids. The CDR3 nucleotides are TGTGCCAGCAGCTTATATACTAGCGGGGAAGAGACCCAGTACTTC. Protein product: CASSLYTSGEETQYF.

In this sample, this clone turned up a few times. The chain carries TRBV28 and TRBJ2-7; D possibly corresponds to TRBD1 (7 bases). Germline assignment: CDR1 MDHEN and CDR2 SYDVKM. V was cut by 5 bases and J by 5 bases, with 19 bases left in between. The CDR3 sequence is 15 residues long. For the CDR3, the DNA is TGTGCCAGCAGTGAGCCGGGACAGCGCGGGGACGAGCAGTACTTC. Encoded protein: CASSEPGQRGDEQYF.

The V gene is TRBV5-4, the J gene TRBJ1-2; 10 bases map to TRBD1. V was clipped by 4 bases and J by 3 bases; unmatched bases: 9. CDR1 is SGHNT, CDR2 YYREEE, per germline (reference sequence). CDR3 length equals 16 residues. The CDR3 coding sequence is TGTGCCAGCAGCATACCCGGGACAGGGGTAGACTATGGCTACACCTTC. This gives the protein CASSIPGTGVDYGYTF.

The V gene is TRBV18, the J gene TRBJ2-5; D is ambiguous. Germline assignment: CDR1 KGHSH and CDR2 LQKENI. The CDR3 extends over 14 amino acids. V was clipped by 2 bases and J by 3 bases, with 10 bases between them. The DNA of the CDR3 is TGTGCCAGCTCACCAAGCACAGCAAAAGAGACCCAGTACTTC. Protein: CASSPSTAKETQYF. Full variable domain (rest looked up from reference TRBV18 and TRBJ2-5): NAGVMQNPRHLVRRRGQEARLRCSPMKGHSHVYWYRQLPEEGLKFMVYLQKENIIDESGMPKERFSAEFPKEGPSILRIQQVVRGDSAAYFCASSPSTAKETQYFGPGTRLLVL.

The rearrangement links TRBV11-3 to TRBJ2-3; possible D gene TRBD1, 5 bases. V was clipped by 6 bases and J by 14 bases, with 21 bases between them. Germline CDR1 reads SGHNT; CDR2 reads YENEEA. The CDR3 spans 13 residues. The CDR3 loop reads CASSGEDWTPLYF. The CDR3, as DNA: TGTGCCAGCAGTGGAGAGGATTGGACACCGCTGTATTTT.

This clone was picked up one time. The chain combines TRBV5-5 with TRBJ2-1; D possibly corresponds to TRBD1 (5 bases). V lost 0 bases to trimming and J lost 7 bases, with 5 bases between them. CDR3 length equals 12 residues. Looked up from germline, CDR1 is SGHKS and CDR2 is YYEKEE (reference sequence). CDR3 sequence (DNA): TGTGCCAGCAGCTTGGAGGGGAATGAGCAGTTCTTC. Translated, it gives CASSLEGNEQFF.

The rearrangement links TRBV3-1 (or the pseudogene TRBV3-2) to TRBJ2-7; 9 bases align to TRBD2. This CDR3 is 17 amino acids long. The germline gives CDR1 LGHDT, CDR2 YNNKEL (reference sequence). Trimming removed 0 bases from V and 3 bases from J; junction bases left unmatched: 9. The CDR3 reads CASSQDLGAGGSYEQYF. CDR3 bases: TGTGCCAGCAGCCAAGATTTGGGGGCGGGAGGGAGCTACGAGCAGTACTTC.

The chain's CDR3 is CASSPSPLAGSAKETQYF. CDR3 DNA sequence: TGTGCCAGCTCACCATCCCCCCTAGCGGGTTCGGCTAAAGAGACCCAGTACTTC. V and J are TRBV18 and TRBJ2-5, with 8 bases matching TRBD2. The CDR3 is made up of 18 amino acids. The V segment lost 2 bases and the J segment 3 bases; nucleotides outside the gene matches: 14. Germline V gene sequence: CDR1 KGHSH, CDR2 LQKENI.

The chain recombines TRBV27 with TRBJ1-1; maybe TRBD1 (5 bases). Trimming took off 2 bases at V and 1 base at J, with 14 bases between the two ends. Germline V gene data show CDR1 as MNHEY and CDR2 as SMNVEV (reference sequence). The CDR3 totals 16 residues. The CDR3 protein is CASSLRPGLTNTEAFF. CDR3 DNA: TGTGCCAGCAGTTTACGCCCGGGACTGACGAACACTGAAGCTTTCTTT.

V gene TRBV30 combines with J gene TRBJ1-6, with a possible D match to TRBD1 (5 bases). Trimming took 4 bases from V and 13 from J, leaving 23 bases between them. The CDR3 sequence is 15 residues long. Germline CDR1 GTSNPN, CDR2 SVGIG (reference sequence). The CDR3 coding sequence is TGTGCCTGGACCGTACATGGAGGGGTCGCCGCCCCCCTCCACTTT. Its translation is CAWTVHGGVAAPLHF. Variable domain in full (rest from reference TRBV30 and TRBJ1-6): SQTIHQWPATLVQPVGSPLSLECTVEGTSNPNLYWYRQAAGRGLQLLFYSVGIGQISSEVPQNLSASRPQDRQFILSSKKLLLSDSGFYLCAWTVHGGVAAPLHFGNGTRLTVT.

This clone came up once. The chain carries TRBV18 and TRBJ2-3; possible D gene TRBD1, 5 bases. Germline loops: CDR1 KGHSH, CDR2 LQKENI. Between the trimmed V and J ends, which lost 3 bases and 7 bases, there was a span of 11 bases. CDR3 length: 13 amino acids. This chain's CDR3 is CASSPAGPYTQYF. The CDR3 nucleotides read TGTGCCAGCTCACCCGCAGGGCCTTATACGCAGTATTTT.

The chain joins TRBV5-1 to TRBJ2-1; tentative D call: TRBD2 (6 bases). Trimming removed 0 bases at V and 8 bases at J, with 15 bases between. CDR1 and CDR2 (germline): SGHRS, YFSETQ. The CDR3 totals 15 residues. CDR3 sequence reads: CASSLAATRGDEQFF. CDR3 DNA: TGCGCCAGCAGCTTGGCCGCGACTAGAGGCGATGAGCAGTTCTTC.

This clone has more than one count but fewer than ten. The V gene is TRBV7-9, the J gene TRBJ1-2; D is possibly TRBD1 (6 bases). V was clipped by 8 bases and J by 4 bases, with 17 bases between them. The CDR3 spans 14 residues. The germline V gene has CDR1 SEHNR and CDR2 FQNEAQ (reference sequence). Here the CDR3 reads CASAQDSLLYGYTF. The CDR3 DNA sequence: TGTGCCAGCGCTCAGGACAGCCTTCTCTATGGCTACACCTTC.

This clone was detected once. The chain's CDR3 is CASSLMTGQTNEKLFF. CDR3 in DNA: TGTGCCAGCAGCTTGATGACAGGGCAGACTAATGAAAAACTGTTTTTT. The chain links TRBV5-4 to TRBJ1-4; 7 nucleotides match TRBD1. V shed 1 base and J 2 bases; nucleotides not matched to a gene: 5. Germline assignment: CDR1 SGHNT and CDR2 YYREEE (reference sequence). The CDR3 loop spans 16 amino acids.

The chain carries TRBV6-5 and TRBJ2-3, with 11 bases fitting TRBD2. Germline CDR1 MNHEY, CDR2 SVGAGI. This CDR3 contains 15 residues. V trimming: 2 bases; J trimming: 3 bases; junction bases outside the gene matches: 1. The CDR3 nucleotides read TGTGCCAGCAGTTACACTAGCGGGAGTACAGATACGCAGTATTTT. Its translation: CASSYTSGSTDTQYF.

The V gene is TRBV10-3, the J gene TRBJ2-1; 10 bases match TRBD2. Germline trimming cut 7 bases from V and 0 bases from J; bases unmatched to any gene: 3. The CDR3 sequence is 15 residues long. Per the germline V gene, CDR1 is ENHRY and CDR2 is SYGVKD. The CDR3 here is CAIMSSGGSYNEQFF. In nucleotides, the CDR3 is TGTGCCATCATGTCTAGCGGGGGCTCCTACAATGAGCAGTTCTTC.

This chain connects TRBV7-2 to TRBJ1-5, with D hard to call. CDR3 length: 14 residues. The germline CDR1 and CDR2 sequences are SGHTA and FQGNSA. Trimming pared 3 bases from V and 0 bases from J, leaving 6 bases between. CDR3 DNA: TGTGCCAGCAGCTTTAGATCTAGCAATCAGCCCCAGCATTTT. Its translation: CASSFRSSNQPQHF.

The CDR3 reads CASSPNDRGFGTQYF. The CDR3 DNA reads TGTGCCAGCTCACCAAACGACAGGGGATTTGGGACCCAGTACTTC. V gene TRBV18 combines with J gene TRBJ2-5; 8 bases agree with TRBD1. CDR3 size: 15 residues. Germline values: CDR1 KGHSH, CDR2 LQKENI. J lost 7 bases, V lost 2 bases, and 9 bases had no gene match. Together with reference TRBV18 and TRBJ2-5, the CDR3 gives the full variable domain: NAGVMQNPRHLVRRRGQEARLRCSPMKGHSHVYWYRQLPEEGLKFMVYLQKENIIDESGMPKERFSAEFPKEGPSILRIQQVVRGDSAAYFCASSPNDRGFGTQYFGPGTRLLVL.

This chain connects TRBV5-1 to TRBJ2-7; D unresolved. Per the germline V gene, CDR1 is SGHRS and CDR2 is YFSETQ. The ends were cut back, 2 bases at V and 3 bases at J, with 6 bases in the middle. The CDR3 contains 12 residues. For the CDR3, the DNA is TGCGCCAGCAGCTTCTCGGGCTACGAGCAGTACTTC. Residues: CASSFSGYEQYF.

The rearrangement links TRBV15 to TRBJ2-1; 8 nucleotides match TRBD2. V dropped 4 bases and J dropped 16; count of bases not matched to a gene: 9. The CDR3 consists of 12 residues. Germline CDR1 is LNHNV and CDR2 is YYDKDF (reference sequence). CDR3 sequence: CATSMKREIVFF. The CDR3 coding sequence is TGTGCCACCAGCATGAAGCGGGAGATTGTTTTCTTC. Combining the CDR3 with reference TRBV15 and TRBJ2-1 gives the whole variable domain DAMVIQNPRYQVTQFGKPVTLSCSQTLNHNVMYWYQQKSSQAPKLLFHYYDKDFNNEADTPDNFQSRRPNTSFCFLDIRSPGLGDTAMYLCATSMKREIVFFGPGTRLTVL.

This chain uses TRBV7-2 with TRBJ1-2; TRBD1 aligns across 11 bases. The trim removed 3 bases at V and 7 bases at J, leaving 7 bases unmatched. Per the germline V gene, CDR1 is SGHTA and CDR2 is FQGNSA. CDR3 length: 15 residues. The CDR3 coding sequence is TGTGCCAGCAGCTTCTCCGGGACAGGGGGATTTGGCTACACCTTC. Residues: CASSFSGTGGFGYTF.